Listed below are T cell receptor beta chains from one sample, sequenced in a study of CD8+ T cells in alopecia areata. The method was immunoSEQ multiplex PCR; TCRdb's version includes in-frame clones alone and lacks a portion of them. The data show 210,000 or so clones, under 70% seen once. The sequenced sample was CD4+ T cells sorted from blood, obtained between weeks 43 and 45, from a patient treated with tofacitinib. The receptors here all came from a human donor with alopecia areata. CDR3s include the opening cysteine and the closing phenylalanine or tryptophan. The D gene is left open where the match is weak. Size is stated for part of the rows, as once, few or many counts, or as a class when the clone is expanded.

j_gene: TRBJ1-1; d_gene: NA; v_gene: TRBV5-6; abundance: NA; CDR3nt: TGTGCCAGCAGCTTGGGTATAGGGGCAGGTGAAGCTTTCTTT; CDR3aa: CASSLGIGAGEAFF
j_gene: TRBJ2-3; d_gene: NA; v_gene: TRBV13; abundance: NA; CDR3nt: TGTGCCAGCAGCTTAGGCGCCAACACAGATACGCAGTATTTT; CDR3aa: CASSLGANTDTQYF
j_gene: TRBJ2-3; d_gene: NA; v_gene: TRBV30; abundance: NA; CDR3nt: TGTGCCTGGAGAGGCGGGGATGGGGTCACAGATACGCAGTATTTT; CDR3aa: CAWRGGDGVTDTQYF
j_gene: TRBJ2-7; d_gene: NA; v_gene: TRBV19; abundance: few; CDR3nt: TGTGCCAGTAGTCTCGCAGGGCGAAACTACGAGCAGTACTTC; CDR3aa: CASSLAGRNYEQYF
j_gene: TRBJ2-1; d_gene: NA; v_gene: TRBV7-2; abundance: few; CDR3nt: TGTGCCAGCAGCTTAGAAAGGGCGATCAACAATGAGCAGTTCTTC; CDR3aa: CASSLERAINNEQFF
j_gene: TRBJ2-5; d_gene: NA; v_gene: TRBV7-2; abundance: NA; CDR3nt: TGTGCCAGCAGCTCCCGCACAGGAGAGACCCAGTACTTC; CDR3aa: CASSSRTGETQYF
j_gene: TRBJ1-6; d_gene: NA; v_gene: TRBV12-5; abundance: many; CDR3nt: TGTGCTAGTGGTTTAGCCCAGGGGATGAATTCACCCCTCCACTTT; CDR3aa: CASGLAQGMNSPLHF
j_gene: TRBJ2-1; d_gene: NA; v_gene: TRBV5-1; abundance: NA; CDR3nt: TGCGCCAGCAGCTTGGACGGGGTCGGGGTTTTCAATGAGCAGTTCTTC; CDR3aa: CASSLDGVGVFNEQFF
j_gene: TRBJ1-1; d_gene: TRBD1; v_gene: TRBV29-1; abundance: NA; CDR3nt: TGCAGCGGGCGGACAGGGGGGAACACTGAAGCTTTCTTT; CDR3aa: CSGRTGGNTEAFF
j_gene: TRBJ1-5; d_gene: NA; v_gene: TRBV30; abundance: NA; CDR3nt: TGTGCCTGGAGTGATTCGGGGGCAAATCAGCCCCAGCATTTT; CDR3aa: CAWSDSGANQPQHF